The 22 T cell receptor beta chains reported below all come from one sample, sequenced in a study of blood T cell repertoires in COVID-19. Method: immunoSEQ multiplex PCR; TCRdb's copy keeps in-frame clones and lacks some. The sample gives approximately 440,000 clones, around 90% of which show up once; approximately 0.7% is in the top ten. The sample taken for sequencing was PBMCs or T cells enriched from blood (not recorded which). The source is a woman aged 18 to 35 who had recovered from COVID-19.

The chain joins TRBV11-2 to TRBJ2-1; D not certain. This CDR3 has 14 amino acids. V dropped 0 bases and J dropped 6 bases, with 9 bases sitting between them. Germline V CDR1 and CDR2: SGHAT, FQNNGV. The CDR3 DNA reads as TGTGCCAGCAGCTTAGAGATCGTCGGCAATGAGCAGTTCTTC. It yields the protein CASSLEIVGNEQFF.

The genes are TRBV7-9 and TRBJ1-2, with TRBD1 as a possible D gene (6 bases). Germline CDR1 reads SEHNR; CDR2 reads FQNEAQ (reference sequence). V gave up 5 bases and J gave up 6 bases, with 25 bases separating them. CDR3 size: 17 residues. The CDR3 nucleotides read TGTGCCAGCAGCCCTCCCCCGGGACAACTAACTAATCATGGCTACACCTTC. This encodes CASSPPPGQLTNHGYTF.

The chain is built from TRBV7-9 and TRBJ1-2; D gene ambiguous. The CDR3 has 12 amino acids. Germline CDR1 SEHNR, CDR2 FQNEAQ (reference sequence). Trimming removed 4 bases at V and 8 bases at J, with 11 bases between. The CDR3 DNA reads TGTGCCAGCAGCTCCCTGGGCAAAGGCTACACCTTC. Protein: CASSSLGKGYTF.

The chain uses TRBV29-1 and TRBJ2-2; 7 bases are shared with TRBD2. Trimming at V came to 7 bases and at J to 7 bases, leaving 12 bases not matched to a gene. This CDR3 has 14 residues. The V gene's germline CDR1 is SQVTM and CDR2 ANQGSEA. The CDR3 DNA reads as TGCAGCGCCCAGACTAGCAGGGAGGGCGGGGAGCTGTTTTTT. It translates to CSAQTSREGGELFF.

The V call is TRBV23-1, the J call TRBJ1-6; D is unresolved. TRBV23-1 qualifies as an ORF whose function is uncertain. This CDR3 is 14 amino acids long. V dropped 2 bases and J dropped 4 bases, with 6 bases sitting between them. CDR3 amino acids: CASSQPRYNSPLHF. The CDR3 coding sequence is TGCGCCAGCAGTCAACCCAGGTATAATTCACCCCTCCACTTT.

CDR3 sequence: CAWRDRGRGTEAFF. CDR3 nucleotide sequence: TGTGCCTGGAGGGACAGGGGGCGAGGAACTGAAGCTTTCTTT. J is TRBJ1-1 and V is TRBV30, with 11 nucleotides matching TRBD1. From germline, CDR1 is GTSNPN and CDR2 SVGIG (reference sequence). J lost 5 bases, V lost 3 bases, and 5 bases had no gene match. The CDR3 extends over 14 amino acids.

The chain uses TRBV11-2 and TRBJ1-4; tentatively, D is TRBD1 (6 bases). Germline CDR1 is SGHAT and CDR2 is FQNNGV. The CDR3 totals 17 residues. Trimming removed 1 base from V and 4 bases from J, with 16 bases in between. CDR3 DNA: TGTGCCAGCAGCTTAGTCATTGGGGGCGCTTATAATGAAAAACTGTTTTTT. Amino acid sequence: CASSLVIGGAYNEKLFF.

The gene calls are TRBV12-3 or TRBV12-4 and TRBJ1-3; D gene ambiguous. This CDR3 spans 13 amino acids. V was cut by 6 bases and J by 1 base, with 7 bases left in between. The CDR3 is CASSPGSGNTIYF. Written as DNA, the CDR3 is TGTGCCAGCAGCCCGGGGTCTGGAAACACCATATATTTT.

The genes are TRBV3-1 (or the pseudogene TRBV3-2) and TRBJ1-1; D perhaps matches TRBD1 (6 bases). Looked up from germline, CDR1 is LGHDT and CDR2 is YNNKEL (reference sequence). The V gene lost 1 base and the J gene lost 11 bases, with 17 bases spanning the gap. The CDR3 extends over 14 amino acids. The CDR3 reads CASSQAGGAGWAFF. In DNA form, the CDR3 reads TGTGCCAGCAGCCAAGCGGGGGGCGCGGGTTGGGCTTTCTTT.

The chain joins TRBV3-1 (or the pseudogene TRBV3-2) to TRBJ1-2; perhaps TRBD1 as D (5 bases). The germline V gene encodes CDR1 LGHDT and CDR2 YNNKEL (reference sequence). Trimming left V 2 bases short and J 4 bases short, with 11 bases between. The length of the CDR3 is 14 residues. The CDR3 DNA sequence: TGTGCCAGCAGCCAACCAGGGTCAGGCTATGGCTACACCTTC. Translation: CASSQPGSGYGYTF.

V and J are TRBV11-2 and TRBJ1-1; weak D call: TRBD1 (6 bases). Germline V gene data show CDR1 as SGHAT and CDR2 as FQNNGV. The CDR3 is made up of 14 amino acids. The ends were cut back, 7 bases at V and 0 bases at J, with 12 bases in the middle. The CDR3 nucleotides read TGTGCCAGCACCCCCGACAGGATGAACACTGAAGCTTTCTTT. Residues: CASTPDRMNTEAFF.

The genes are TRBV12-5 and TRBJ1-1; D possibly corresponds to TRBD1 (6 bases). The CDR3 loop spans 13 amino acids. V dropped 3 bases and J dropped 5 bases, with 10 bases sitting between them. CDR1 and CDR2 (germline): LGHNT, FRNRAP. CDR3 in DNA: TGTGCTAGTGGTTTCTCAGGGACAACTGAAGCTTTCTTT. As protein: CASGFSGTTEAFF. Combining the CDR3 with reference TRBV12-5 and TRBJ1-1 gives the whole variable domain DARVTQTPRHKVTEMGQEVTMRCQPILGHNTVFWYRQTMMQGLELLAYFRNRAPLDDSGMPKDRFSAEMPDATLATLKIQPSEPRDSAVYFCASGFSGTTEAFFGQGTRLTVV.

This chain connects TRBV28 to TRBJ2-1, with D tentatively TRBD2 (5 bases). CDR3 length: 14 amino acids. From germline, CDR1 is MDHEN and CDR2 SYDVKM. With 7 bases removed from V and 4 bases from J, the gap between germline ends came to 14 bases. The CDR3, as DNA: TGTGCCAGCACCCCTCGGGGTGCATACAATGAGCAGTTCTTC. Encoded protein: CASTPRGAYNEQFF.

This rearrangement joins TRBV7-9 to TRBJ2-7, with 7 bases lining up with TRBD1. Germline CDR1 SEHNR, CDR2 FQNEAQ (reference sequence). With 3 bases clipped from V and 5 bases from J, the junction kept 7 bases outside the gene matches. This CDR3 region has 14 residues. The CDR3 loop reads CASSFLTGVHEQYF. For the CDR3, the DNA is TGTGCCAGCAGCTTCTTAACAGGGGTCCACGAGCAGTACTTC.

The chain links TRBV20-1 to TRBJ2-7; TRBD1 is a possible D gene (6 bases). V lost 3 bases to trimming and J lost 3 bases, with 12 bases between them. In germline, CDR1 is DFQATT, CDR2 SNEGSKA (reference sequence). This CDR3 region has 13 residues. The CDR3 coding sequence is TGCAGTGCTAGTCCGAGGGGGTACTACGAGCAGTACTTC. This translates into CSASPRGYYEQYF.

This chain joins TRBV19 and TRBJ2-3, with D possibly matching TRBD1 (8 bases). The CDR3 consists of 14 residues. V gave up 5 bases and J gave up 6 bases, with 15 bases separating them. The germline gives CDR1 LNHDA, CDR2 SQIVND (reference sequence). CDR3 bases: TGTGCCAGTAGTTGGACAGGGACTACGGATACGCAGTATTTT. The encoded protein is CASSWTGTTDTQYF.

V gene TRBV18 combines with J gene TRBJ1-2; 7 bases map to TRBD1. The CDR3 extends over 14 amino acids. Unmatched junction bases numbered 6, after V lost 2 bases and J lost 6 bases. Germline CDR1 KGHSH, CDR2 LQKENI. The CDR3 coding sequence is TGTGCCAGCTCACCAAGTCAGGGGGAGGATGGCTACACCTTC. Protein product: CASSPSQGEDGYTF.

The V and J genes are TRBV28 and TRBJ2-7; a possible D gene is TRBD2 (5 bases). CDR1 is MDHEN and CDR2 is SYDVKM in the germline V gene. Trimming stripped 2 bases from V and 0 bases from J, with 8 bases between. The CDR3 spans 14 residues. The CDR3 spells CASSLPGSSYEQYF. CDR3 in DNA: TGTGCCAGCAGTTTACCGGGGAGCTCCTACGAGCAGTACTTC. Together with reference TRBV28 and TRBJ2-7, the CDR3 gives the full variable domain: DVKVTQSSRYLVKRTGEKVFLECVQDMDHENMFWYRQDPGLGLRLIYFSYDVKMKEKGDIPEGYSVSREKKERFSLILESASTNQTSMYLCASSLPGSSYEQYFGPGTRLTVT.

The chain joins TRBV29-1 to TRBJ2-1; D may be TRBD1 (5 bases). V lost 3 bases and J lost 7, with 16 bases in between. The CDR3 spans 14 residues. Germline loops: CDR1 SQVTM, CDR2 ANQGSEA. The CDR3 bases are TGCAGCGTTGATTGGCAGGGAAACTTAAATGAGCAGTTCTTC. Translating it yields CSVDWQGNLNEQFF.

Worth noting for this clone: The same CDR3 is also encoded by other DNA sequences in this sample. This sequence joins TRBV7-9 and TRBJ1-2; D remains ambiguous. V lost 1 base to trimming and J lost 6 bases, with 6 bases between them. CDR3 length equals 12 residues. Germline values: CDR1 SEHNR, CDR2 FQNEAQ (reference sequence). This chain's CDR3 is CASSLVGDGYTF. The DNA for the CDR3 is TGTGCCAGCAGCTTAGTCGGGGATGGCTACACCTTC.

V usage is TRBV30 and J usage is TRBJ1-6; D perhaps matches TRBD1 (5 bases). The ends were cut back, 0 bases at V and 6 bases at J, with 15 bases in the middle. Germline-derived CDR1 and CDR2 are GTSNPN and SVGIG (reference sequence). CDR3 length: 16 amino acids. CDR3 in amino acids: CAWSVRFGQSNSPLHF. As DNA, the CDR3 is TGTGCCTGGAGTGTACGATTTGGACAATCTAATTCACCCCTCCACTTT.

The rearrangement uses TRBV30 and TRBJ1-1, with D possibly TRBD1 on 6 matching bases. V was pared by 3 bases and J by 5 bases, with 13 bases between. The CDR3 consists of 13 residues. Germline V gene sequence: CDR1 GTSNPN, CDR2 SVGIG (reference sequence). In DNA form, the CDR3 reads TGTGCCTGGAGAGCGGGGGCAGAGACTGAAGCTTTCTTT. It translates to CAWRAGAETEAFF.